The T cell receptor (beta chain) described here comes from a study of cytomegalovirus exposure and HLA in healthy donors. It was with 60 Vbeta and 13 Jbeta primers that the PCR ran. Some clones are missing from TCRdb's copy, which holds only in-frame ones; the method was immunoSEQ multiplex PCR. The sample includes about 200,000 clones, roughly 83% of them seen just once. This clone was seen only once. Germline V gene lookup returns CDR1 LNHDA and CDR2 SQIVND (reference sequence). The CDR3 length is 14 residues. The V end was cut by 7 bases, the J end by 3 bases, with 14 bases between. The origin of this receptor is a girl aged 10 to 17 in good health and CMV-seronegative. The sample taken for sequencing was PBMCs. The rearrangement links TRBV19 to TRBJ2-3; TRBD1 is a possible D gene (5 bases). DNA for the CDR3: TGTGCCAGTACCGCCGTGGCAGGGACAGATACGCAGTATTTT. Encoded protein: CASTAVAGTDTQYF.